One and the same sample provided the 27 T cell receptor beta chains below, sequenced in a study of T cells in Graves' hyperthyroidism and ophthalmopathy. The investigators amplified TCR beta CDR3 regions from RNA transcripts. The TCR CDR3 first-round RT-PCR relied on the HTBI primer set. A single record per CDR3 protein comes from TCRdb applying MiXCR to the multiplex PCR reads. The profile shows under 550,000 distinct CDR3 sequences, 12% to 15% of them singletons. Source material: blood. The receptor set was obtained from a young woman with Graves' hyperthyroidism.

This chain connects TRBV29-1 to TRBJ2-1, with 8 bases identical to TRBD1. J was trimmed by 5 bases and V by 5 bases; bases with no gene match: 14. CDR3 size: 16 residues. In germline, CDR1 is SQVTM, CDR2 ANQGSEA. The CDR3 DNA follows: TGCAGCGTTTTGGGGCTAGTGGACAGGGAAAACAATGAGCAGTTCTTC. Protein: CSVLGLVDRENNEQFF.

This clonotype has ten or more counts. The chain combines TRBV11-2 with TRBJ2-3; 12 nucleotides agree with TRBD2. This CDR3 comprises 15 residues. Germline trimming cut 3 bases from V and 5 bases from J; bases unmatched to any gene: 3. Germline values: CDR1 SGHAT, CDR2 FQNNGV. CDR3 in amino acids: CASSFLAGGGDTQYF. DNA for the CDR3: TGTGCCAGCAGCTTTCTAGCGGGGGGGGGAGATACGCAGTATTTT.

In its sample, this clonotype was seen many times. The rearrangement uses TRBV7-6 and TRBJ2-5; D might be TRBD2 (6 bases). This CDR3 spans 16 amino acids. The V end was cut by 0 bases, the J end by 1 base, with 12 bases between. In germline, CDR1 is SGHVS, CDR2 FNYEAQ. The CDR3 nucleotides read TGTGCCAGCAGCTTAGCCGGCGGGACCCTCCAAGAGACCCAGTACTTC. Protein sequence: CASSLAGGTLQETQYF.

V usage is TRBV9 and J usage is TRBJ2-7; 9 nucleotides agree with TRBD2. The CDR3 spans 18 residues. Germline V gene lookup returns CDR1 SGDLS and CDR2 YYNGEE. Trimming cost V 0 bases and J 0 bases; bases outside gene matches: 10. The chain's CDR3 is CASSVGLAGPLNSYEQYF. The CDR3, as DNA: TGTGCCAGCAGCGTAGGGCTAGCGGGACCCCTAAACTCCTACGAGCAGTACTTC.

This clonotype came up a few times. V is TRBV28 and J is TRBJ1-4, with TRBD1 matching 7 bases. Germline CDR1 reads MDHEN; CDR2 reads SYDVKM. The CDR3 has 14 amino acids. With V trimmed by 7 bases and J by 3 bases, 5 bases remained unmatched. CDR3 residues: CASKGGSSNEKLFF. The CDR3 nucleotides are TGTGCCAGCAAAGGGGGCTCATCTAATGAAAAACTGTTTTTT.

In this sample, this clonotype turned up a few times. The chain joins TRBV4-2 to TRBJ2-3, with 10 bases lining up with TRBD2. This CDR3 region has 17 residues. Germline trimming cut 4 bases from V and 1 base from J; bases unmatched to any gene: 8. Germline V gene data show CDR1 as LGHNA and CDR2 as YNFKEQ. CDR3 protein: CASSRKLAGEGTDTQYF. The DNA of the CDR3 is TGTGCCAGCAGCCGAAAGCTAGCGGGAGAGGGCACAGATACGCAGTATTTT.

This clonotype occurred many times. The chain combines TRBV2 with TRBJ2-2; TRBD1 or TRBD2 may be the D gene (5 bases each). The CDR3 runs 14 residues. Germline V gives CDR1 SNHLY, CDR2 FYNNEI. Trimming shortened V by 2 bases and J by 4 bases, and 8 bases separated the two germline ends. In DNA, the CDR3 is TGTGCCAGCAGTGAACTAGGGACCACCGGGGAGCTGTTTTTT. Protein: CASSELGTTGELFF.

The V gene is TRBV7-8, the J gene TRBJ2-3; the match to TRBD2 covers 11 bases. The germline V gene encodes CDR1 SGHVS and CDR2 FQNEAQ. The CDR3 extends over 17 amino acids. The V segment lost 0 bases and the J segment 2 bases; nucleotides outside the gene matches: 4. The CDR3 bases are TGTGCCAGCAGCTTAGCCCCGGGACTAGCGGCCACAGATACGCAGTATTTT. Residues: CASSLAPGLAATDTQYF.

This clonotype was detected only once. This clone may be a read error of a much larger clone one base away. The genes are TRBV2 and TRBJ1-4, with TRBD1 as a possible D gene (5 bases). Germline CDR1 reads SNHLY; CDR2 reads FYNNEI. The CDR3 is 15 residues long. V was clipped by 6 bases and J by 8 bases, with 19 bases between them. CDR3 residues: CASSPPSGRTEKLFF. CDR3 DNA: TGTGCCAGCAGCCCGCCGTCGGGACGGACCGAAAAACTGTTTTTT. The full variable domain, rest sourced from reference TRBV2 and TRBJ1-4, is EPEVTQTPSHQVTQMGQEVILRCVPISNHLYFYWYRQILGQKVEFLVSFYNNEISEKSEIFDDQFSVERPDGSNFTLKIRSTKLEDSAMYFCASSPPSGRTEKLFFGSGTQLSVL.

V usage is TRBV2 and J usage is TRBJ2-7; D not certain. The CDR3 has 12 residues. Germline values: CDR1 SNHLY, CDR2 FYNNEI. V was clipped by 2 bases and J by 4 bases, with 6 bases between them. The CDR3 reads CASSEKVYEQYF. In DNA form, the CDR3 reads TGTGCCAGCAGTGAAAAGGTTTACGAGCAGTACTTC.

This clonotype was recorded a few times. The rearrangement joins TRBV15 to TRBJ1-2; TRBD1 might be the D (5 bases). The CDR3 has 15 amino acids. V shed 0 bases and J shed 8 bases, with 16 bases lying between them. CDR1 LNHNV and CDR2 YYDKDF come from the germline V gene (reference sequence). The CDR3 region has the DNA TGTGCCACCAGCAGAGATGAGGGGCAGTTTCACGGCTACACCTTC. Its translation: CATSRDEGQFHGYTF.

Comments on this clonotype: A much larger clone lies a single base off, so this may be a read error. The chain links TRBV20-1 to TRBJ2-1; D may be TRBD1 (5 bases). The V gene lost 3 bases and the J gene lost 10 bases, with 19 bases spanning the gap. The CDR3 runs to 14 residues. From germline, CDR1 is DFQATT and CDR2 SNEGSKA (reference sequence). CDR3 amino acids: CSASPQDGHYEQFF. DNA for the CDR3: TGCAGTGCTAGTCCACAGGACGGACACTACGAGCAGTTCTTC.

This clonotype came up a few times. A much larger clone sits a single nucleotide away, making a read error possible. The V call is TRBV5-1, the J call TRBJ1-3, with D unresolved. The CDR3 has 15 residues. Germline V gene lookup returns CDR1 SGHRS and CDR2 YFSETQ. CDR3 in amino acids: CASGLPNLSGNTIYF. The DNA for the CDR3 is TGCGCCAGCGGCTTGCCCAACCTCTCTGGAAACACCATATATTTT.

Comments on this clonotype: Just one base apart from a much larger clone, this may be a read error. The V call is TRBV12-3 or TRBV12-4, the J call TRBJ2-3; 10 nucleotides match TRBD2. The length of the CDR3 is 16 residues. V lost 2 bases to trimming and J lost 3 bases; unmatched junction nucleotides: 5. The CDR3 nucleotides are TGTGCCAGCAGTTTATGGCTAGCGGGAGTTACAGATACGCAGTATTTT. This codes for CASSLWLAGVTDTQYF.

In this sample, this clonotype turned up many times. This chain links TRBV12-3 or TRBV12-4 with TRBJ2-5, with D unclear. Trimming took off 6 bases at V and 4 bases at J, with 18 bases between the two ends. CDR3 size: 15 residues. The CDR3 here is CASRTSDASGETQYF. For the CDR3, the DNA is TGTGCCAGCAGGACGAGTGACGCATCGGGAGAGACCCAGTACTTC.

The V call is TRBV4-1, the J call TRBJ2-1; 7 positions match TRBD2. Per germline, CDR1 MGHRA and CDR2 YSYEKL. V shed 0 bases and J 2 bases; nucleotides not matched to a gene: 4. The CDR3 contains 16 residues. In nucleotides, the CDR3 is TGCGCCAGCAGCCAAGATCCCAGCGGGACCTACAATGAGCAGTTCTTC. This translates into CASSQDPSGTYNEQFF.

This clonotype has a handful of counts. The chain employs TRBV4-3 and TRBJ2-2; D remains ambiguous. Germline V gene data show CDR1 as LGHNA and CDR2 as YSLEER. The ends were cut back, 0 bases at V and 4 bases at J, with 9 bases in the middle. The CDR3 is made up of 15 amino acids. CDR3 DNA sequence: TGCGCCAGCAGCCAAGAAGGTGGGGTCACCGGGGAGCTGTTTTTT. Translation: CASSQEGGVTGELFF.

The V call is TRBV20-1, the J call TRBJ2-1; D ambiguous. V was shortened by 6 bases and J by 4 bases, with 16 bases between the two germline ends. Germline V gene sequence: CDR1 DFQATT, CDR2 SNEGSKA (reference sequence). This CDR3 has 14 amino acids. The CDR3 here is CSAPAVENYNEQFF. The CDR3, as DNA: TGCAGTGCCCCGGCGGTAGAAAATTACAATGAGCAGTTCTTC.

This clonotype has at least ten counts. The rearrangement uses TRBV15 and TRBJ1-3; D call uncertain. Between the trimmed V and J ends, which lost 0 bases and 1 base, there was a span of 7 bases. Germline V lookup: CDR1 LNHNV, CDR2 YYDKDF (reference sequence). This CDR3 contains 15 residues. The CDR3 region has the DNA TGTGCCACCAGCAGAGATCCAGGATCTGGAAACACCATATATTTT. Translating it yields CATSRDPGSGNTIYF.

This clonotype was detected many times. The chain carries TRBV7-2 and TRBJ2-3, with D possibly TRBD2 on 5 matching bases. This CDR3 region has 16 residues. Per germline, CDR1 SGHTA and CDR2 FQGNSA. Trimming left V 1 base short and J 4 bases short, with 15 bases between. The CDR3 nucleotides are TGTGCCAGCAGCTTAGAGTATCGGGGTAGTTCAGATACGCAGTATTTT. It encodes CASSLEYRGSSDTQYF. The variable domain in full, with the rest retrieved from reference TRBV7-2 and TRBJ2-3, is GAGVSQSPSNKVTEKGKDVELRCDPISGHTALYWYRQSLGQGLEFLIYFQGNSAPDKSGLPSDRFSAERTGGSVSTLTIQRTQQEDSAVYLCASSLEYRGSSDTQYFGPGTRLTVL.

This clonotype came up once. This chain uses TRBV27 with TRBJ1-4; D uncertain. Germline values: CDR1 MNHEY, CDR2 SMNVEV (reference sequence). V was trimmed by 5 bases and J by 4 bases, leaving 8 bases between them. The CDR3 loop spans 13 amino acids. In DNA, the CDR3 is TGTGCCAGCAGTCTCCGGGGTAATGAAAAACTGTTTTTT. Translated: CASSLRGNEKLFF. Full variable domain (missing parts from reference TRBV27 and TRBJ1-4): EAQVTQNPRYLITVTGKKLTVTCSQNMNHEYMSWYRQDPGLGLRQIYYSMNVEVTDKGDVPEGYKVSRKEKRNFPLILESPSPNQTSLYFCASSLRGNEKLFFGSGTQLSVL.

This clonotype has at least ten counts. The chain carries TRBV5-1 and TRBJ1-2; no clear D gene. V was trimmed by 7 bases and J by 8 bases, leaving 18 bases between them. CDR1 SGHRS and CDR2 YFSETQ come from the germline V gene. The CDR3 is made up of 13 amino acids. As DNA, the CDR3 is TGCGCCAGCGCCGACCGAGGGATTGAAGGCTACACCTTC. Translation: CASADRGIEGYTF.

This clonotype was seen ten or more times. The J gene is TRBJ1-3, the V gene TRBV2, with D perhaps TRBD1 (5 bases). This CDR3 is built from 14 residues. From germline, CDR1 is SNHLY and CDR2 FYNNEI. Trimming shortened V by 6 bases and J by 3 bases, and 12 bases separated the two germline ends. CDR3: CASSRTWSGNTIYF. DNA for the CDR3: TGTGCCAGCAGCCGGACATGGAGTGGAAACACCATATATTTT.

This clonotype occurred a few times. V gene TRBV10-3 combines with J gene TRBJ1-2; the D is unclear. With 3 bases removed from V and 2 bases from J, the gap between germline ends came to 10 bases. The CDR3 sequence is 14 residues long. Germline CDR1 is ENHRY and CDR2 is SYGVKD. DNA for the CDR3: TGTGCCATCAGTGACTCTGACGCCAACTATGGCTACACCTTC. Its protein product is CAISDSDANYGYTF.

The rearrangement links TRBV20-1 to TRBJ2-1; 13 bases are shared with TRBD2. The V and J ends lost 3 bases and 7 bases, in that order; junction bases with no gene match: 12. The CDR3 runs to 17 residues. Germline V gene lookup returns CDR1 DFQATT and CDR2 SNEGSKA (reference sequence). The CDR3 region has the DNA TGCAGTGCTAGGCCCTTAACTAGCGGGAGGGCCGGGAATGAGCAGTTCTTC. Protein product: CSARPLTSGRAGNEQFF.

J is TRBJ1-1 and V is TRBV10-3; TRBD1 matches 7 bases. The ends lost 6 bases at V and 1 base at J; junction bases unmatched: 5. The CDR3 consists of 14 residues. The germline CDR1 and CDR2 sequences are ENHRY and SYGVKD. The CDR3 region is CAISPTGENTEAFF. CDR3 DNA sequence: TGTGCCATCAGCCCAACAGGGGAGAACACTGAAGCTTTCTTT.

V is TRBV4-2 and J is TRBJ2-1; 9 bases align to TRBD2. V shed 0 bases, J shed 6 bases, and the junction held 9 bases outside the gene matches. Germline lookup yields CDR1 LGHNA and CDR2 YNFKEQ. The CDR3 extends over 17 amino acids. CDR3 sequence reads: CASSQDGPLSGGNEQFF. CDR3 nucleotides: TGTGCCAGCAGCCAAGATGGGCCTCTTAGCGGGGGCAATGAGCAGTTCTTC.